This TCR beta chain was identified in a study of T cells in Graves' hyperthyroidism and ophthalmopathy. Study-level information: Peripheral blood draws took place at initial diagnosis, ahead of any treatment. Findings and caveats of the study: Most thyroid clonotypes that were expanded above 0.001 also turned up in blood.

V lost 2 bases to trimming and J lost 2 bases; unmatched junction nucleotides: 4. The CDR3 is made up of 15 amino acids. The germline gives CDR1 LGHDT, CDR2 YNNKEL (reference sequence). RNA transcripts yielded amplified TCR beta CDR3 regions. Carried out on the TCR CDR3, a first-round RT-PCR used the HTBI primer set. TCRdb reprocessed the multiplex PCR reads with MiXCR, giving one entry per CDR3 protein. The sample holds around 520,000 distinct CDR3 sequences, 13% to 15% seen once. The sample holds many counts of this clonotype. Its cognate antigen is unknown. Patients aged 18 to 65 with hyperthyroidism were newly diagnosed, with duration under 2 months.

The TCR was taken from a middle-aged woman with Graves' hyperthyroidism. What was sequenced was blood. The V and J genes are TRBV3-1 and TRBJ1-1; TRBD1 aligns across 8 bases. This CDR3 is CASSQPGGLNTEAFF. In DNA form, the CDR3 reads TGTGCCAGCAGCCAACCAGGGGGCTTAAACACTGAAGCTTTCTTT.